Listed below are T cell receptor beta chains from one sample, sequenced in a study of cytomegalovirus exposure and HLA in healthy donors. The protocol was immunoSEQ multiplex PCR, while the TCRdb copy is restricted to in-frame clones and leaves out a portion. The sample features 90,000 to 100,000 clones, with under 4.5% in its top ten. Material for sequencing was PBMCs. The receptor set was obtained from a woman aged 25 to 39 in good health and CMV-seronegative. Each CDR3 is given with its conserved first and last residue. D genes are given only for firm matches.

>TRBJ1-5|TRBV15|TRBD1
TGTGCCACCAGCAGAACGCCGGGACAGGGTGGTCAGCCCCAGCATTTT
CATSRTPGQGGQPQHF
>TRBJ1-5|TRBV5-5|.
TGTGCCAGCAGCCCCCTTCTGGGGCTCACGGAGCCCCAGCATTTT
CASSPLLGLTEPQHF
>TRBJ1-2|TRBV28|TRBD1
TGTGCCAGCAGTGTAATCGGACAGGTAAACGATGGCTACACCTTC
CASSVIGQVNDGYTF
>TRBJ2-1|TRBV20-1|.
TGCAGTGCTAGAGACAGGCATGAGCAGTTCTTC
CSARDRHEQFF
>TRBJ2-7|TRBV11-2|.
TGTGCCAGCAGCTTAATAGCCTCCTACGAGCAGTACTTC
CASSLIASYEQYF
>TRBJ2-7|TRBV7-2|TRBD1
TGTGCCAGCAGCTTAGATCAGACAGGGCGTGAGCAGTACTTC
CASSLDQTGREQYF
>TRBJ1-2|TRBV19|.
TGTGCCAGCGCGGGCAGGCTGAACTATGGCTACACCTTC
CASAGRLNYGYTF
>TRBJ1-2|TRBV6-5|TRBD1
TGTGCCAGCAGCTACAATGGACAGGGGGCCCCATATGGCTACACCTTC
CASSYNGQGAPYGYTF
>TRBJ2-1|TRBV11-2|TRBD2
TGTGCCAGCAGCTCACTAGCGGGAGGTTCCAATGAGCAGTTCTTC
CASSSLAGGSNEQFF
>TRBJ2-7|TRBV27|TRBD2
TGTGCCAGCAGTCCTTACGGGACTAGTTTGTGCGAGCAGTACTTC
CASSPYGTSLCEQYF
>TRBJ1-3|TRBV7-3|TRBD1
TGTGCCAGCAGCTTGGACAGGGGCTCTGGAAACACCATATATTTT
CASSLDRGSGNTIYF
>TRBJ2-1|TRBV9|.
TGTGCCAGCAGCGTAGCGGGGATTCGCTCCTACAATGAGCAGTTCTTC
CASSVAGIRSYNEQFF
>TRBJ2-2|TRBV6-6|TRBD1
TGTGCCAGCAGCTACGCCGGGACAGCCACCGGGGAGCTGTTTTTT
CASSYAGTATGELFF
>TRBJ1-2|TRBV7-3|TRBD1
TGTGCCAGCAGCCCGACAGGGGTCGGGGGCTACACCTTC
CASSPTGVGGYTF
>TRBJ1-5|TRBV29-1|.
TGCAGCGTTGGCGGAGACGGGAGCAATCAGCCCCAGCATTTT
CSVGGDGSNQPQHF
>TRBJ2-1|TRBV6-6|TRBD2
TGTGCCAGCAGCCACACGGGACTAGGGGACTACAATGAGCAGTTCTTC
CASSHTGLGDYNEQFF
>TRBJ1-2|TRBV4-1|.
TGCGCCAGCAGCCAAGATCCCAATCAGGGGCCCTTAGGTGGCTACACCTTC
CASSQDPNQGPLGGYTF
>TRBJ1-2|TRBV19|.
TGTGCCAGTAGTATCTCCGGGGAGGGCTACACCTTC
CASSISGEGYTF
>TRBJ2-5|TRBV4-1|.
TGCGCCAGCAGCCTGAACACAGGTCAAGAGACCCAGTACTTC
CASSLNTGQETQYF
>TRBJ2-7|TRBV2|TRBD2
TGTGCCACTACGGGGGGGACTACCTACGAGCAGTACTTC
CATTGGTTYEQYF
>TRBJ2-7|TRBV15|TRBD2
TGTGCCACCAGCAGTACTCTAGCGGTGACTGACTCCTACGAGCAGTACTTC
CATSSTLAVTDSYEQYF
>TRBJ2-7|TRBV7-8|TRBD1
TGTGCCAGCAGCCAGACCGCTGGGACAGAGTTCCTGTACGAGCAGTACTTC
CASSQTAGTEFLYEQYF
>TRBJ1-2|TRBV19|TRBD1
TGTGCCAGTAGTCCGCGGGACAGTAACTATGGCTACACCTTC
CASSPRDSNYGYTF
>TRBJ2-1|TRBV14|.
TGTGCCAGCAGCCAAAAGGGGTACTCCTACAATGAGCAGTTCTTC
CASSQKGYSYNEQFF
>TRBJ1-1|TRBV14|TRBD1
TGTGCCAGCAGCCAAATAACAGGGGCTGAAGCTTTCTTT
CASSQITGAEAFF
>TRBJ2-5|TRBV4-1|.
TGCGCCAGCAGCCTAAGGGGAGCAGGGGCTGTAATGGAGACCCAGTACTTC
CASSLRGAGAVMETQYF
>TRBJ2-1|TRBV6-1|TRBD2
TGTGCCAGCGTCCCTAGCGGGGGCCTCTACAATGAGCAGTTCTTC
CASVPSGGLYNEQFF
>TRBJ1-1|TRBV6-1|.
TGTGCCACCTGGGGGGGCGTCCTCGGCACTGAAGCTTTCTTT
CATWGGVLGTEAFF
>TRBJ2-7|TRBV28|.
TGTGCCAGCAGTTTCACCCAGGGGCCCTACGAGCAGTACTTC
CASSFTQGPYEQYF
>TRBJ1-5|TRBV27|.
TGTGCCAGCAGGCGGGGGACGGAAGGTCAGCCCCAGCATTTT
CASRRGTEGQPQHF
>TRBJ2-1|TRBV27|TRBD2
TGTGCCAGCAGTCCCAAACTACTAGCGTGGGCCTACAATGAGCAGTTCTTC
CASSPKLLAWAYNEQFF
>TRBJ1-3|TRBV6-5|TRBD1
TGTGCCAGCAGTTACAACAGGGGCCTCTCTGGAAACACCATATATTTT
CASSYNRGLSGNTIYF
>TRBJ1-2|TRBV14|.
TGTGCCAGCAGCCAAGATCGGAACTATGGCTACACCTTC
CASSQDRNYGYTF
>TRBJ1-2|TRBV19|TRBD1
TGTGCCAGTAGTACAGGGGGCCCGCTCGGTGGCTACACCTTC
CASSTGGPLGGYTF
>TRBJ1-2|TRBV6-1|.
TGTGCCAGCAGTGAACAGGGGAAATATGGCTACACCTTC
CASSEQGKYGYTF
>TRBJ1-2|TRBV6-5|TRBD1
TGTGCCAGCAGTTACTCTGGGACAGGGGGTCGGGGCTACACCTTC
CASSYSGTGGRGYTF
>TRBJ2-5|TRBV28|.
TGTGCCAGCCAGACAGAGTACCAAGAGACCCAGTACTTC
CASQTEYQETQYF
>TRBJ2-1|TRBV28|.
TGTGCCAGCAGTTTACGACTGAGCTCCTACAATGAGCAGTTCTTC
CASSLRLSSYNEQFF
>TRBJ2-7|TRBV27|TRBD2
TGTGCCAGCAGTTTATCTAGCGGGAGCAGCAACGAGCAGTACTTC
CASSLSSGSSNEQYF
>TRBJ1-1|TRBV28|.
TGTGCCAGCATCACCGCGGGTCTCGGGGGTTGGACTGAAGCTTTCTTT
CASITAGLGGWTEAFF
>TRBJ2-3|TRBV5-1|TRBD2
TGCGCCAGCAGCTTGGATAGCGGGGCTAGCACAGATACGCAGTATTTT
CASSLDSGASTDTQYF
>TRBJ2-4|TRBV6-6|.
TGTGCCAGCAGTTACGGGCAGGGCAGGAACATTCAGTACTTC
CASSYGQGRNIQYF
>TRBJ1-5|TRBV19|.
TGTGCCAGTAGTATGCCCAGATCGTATAGCAATCAGCCCCAGCATTTT
CASSMPRSYSNQPQHF
>TRBJ2-5|TRBV7-2|.
TGTGCCAGCAGCCTCTCCCCGGAGACCCAGTACTTC
CASSLSPETQYF
>TRBJ2-7|TRBV9|.
TGTGCCAGCAGCGGAGGGCGGGCACGGGGCGAGCAGTACTTC
CASSGGRARGEQYF
>TRBJ1-3|TRBV29-1|TRBD1
TGCAGCGTTGGGGACAGTTCAGGAAACACCATATATTTT
CSVGDSSGNTIYF
>TRBJ1-4|TRBV6-1|.
TGTGCCAGCAGTGAACTCCTCCAGAGGGCTAATGAAAAACTGTTTTTT
CASSELLQRANEKLFF
>TRBJ2-7|TRBV11-1|.
TGTGCCAGCAGCTTAGATGTGTCAGGGGCCTACGAGCAGTACTTC
CASSLDVSGAYEQYF
>TRBJ1-4|TRBV29-1|TRBD1
TGCAGCTTTGTGGGACAGGGGGTGGGCGAAAAACTGTTTTTT
CSFVGQGVGEKLFF
>TRBJ2-5|TRBV2|.
TGTGCCAGCAGCCTAAACAGGCAAGAGACCCAGTACTTC
CASSLNRQETQYF
>TRBJ1-1|TRBV18|.
TGTGCCAGCTCACCACAAGCAGGGTTAGAAGCTTTCTTT
CASSPQAGLEAFF
>TRBJ2-2|TRBV10-3|TRBD1
TGTGCCATCAGTGAGGACAGGGGGCGCCTGGGGGAGCTGTTTTTT
CAISEDRGRLGELFF
>TRBJ2-7|TRBV5-4|TRBD1
TGTGCCAGCAGCTTGGAGTCGGGACAGGGTTACGAGCAGTACTTC
CASSLESGQGYEQYF